What follows is one T cell receptor (beta chain) and its context. It lacks a known antigen. The input lacks base qualities; no much larger clone sits a single base away. The CDR3 regions of human TCRbeta chains were analyzed by immunosequencing. In the original analysis: Repertoire TCRs were matched against a reference library of SARS-CoV-2-specific TCRs generated with the MIRA antigen-specificity platform. Breadth was defined as the fraction of unique TCRs that were SARS-CoV-2-associated, and depth was defined as the fraction of total T cells that were SARS-CoV-2-associated. Using the MIRA data, each spike-specific TCR was assigned both to the spike region to which the TCR was reactive and to a CD4 or CD8 class. Log10-transformed breadth and depth values were compared by one-way ANOVA with Sidak's multiple comparisons tests. Held by TCRdb, this immuneACCESS table contains in-frame sequences only and omits some clones. Under half of the omission traces to an unresolved V gene where checked; the cause of the rest is unknown. V and J calls and clone size follow that table, whereas D and trimming were derived from the DNA. This sample holds roughly 70,000 clones; over 80% were observed only once. Of the sample, roughly 6.3% falls within the top ten clones.

The data were obtained in a study of T cell responses to AZD1222 COVID-19 vaccine (dated by TCRdb to about 2021). In the study overall: A total of about 240 trial participants underwent TCR sequencing, of whom some 210 received two doses of AZD1222 and around 26 received two doses of the MenACWY control vaccine. Trial participants were enrolled into age subgroups of 18-55, 56-69 and 70-plus years, which contained approximately 150, 28 and 58 TCR-sequenced participants, respectively.

This sample's time point label indicates: about 28 days (+/-7) after the second vaccine dose. What the treatment or condition label conveys for this sample: meningococcal conjugate vaccine given as trial control. Samples from vaccinated people were obtained from the UK trials COV001 and COV002, which included a single-blind randomized controlled phase 2/3 trial of AZD1222 (ChAdOx1 nCoV-19) in healthy adults. For TCRbeta chain sequencing, PBMC samples were collected from trial participants at day 0 and at day 28 after the second dose. The CDR3 goes from the cysteine to the phenylalanine over 15 residues. Left in the record is the CDR3 DNA by itself, 45 bases read in frame from the first base. Relative to germline, V is missing 4 bases and J is missing 7 bases, with 7 bases of the junction outside any gene match. Based on the germline V gene, the CDR1 and CDR2 sequences are SGHTS and YDEGEE. Points the paper makes about the study in general: Epitopes outside the regions mutated in the B.1.351 and B.1.1.7 variants were reportedly recognized by nearly half of the unique spike-specific TCRs. Conclusions about previously exposed vaccinees are limited, since just 5 or 6 AZD1222 recipients were seropositive for SARS-CoV-2 at baseline. In the small 56-69-year group, the increase in depth fell short of significance, most likely because of low power. Spike-specific TCR breadth and depth rose significantly after two AZD1222 doses compared with day 0 and with MenACWY recipients. No day 14 peak-response samples were available, so repertoires were characterized only after the peak T cell response. The whole spike protein was spanned by vaccine-associated CD4 TCRs, and dominant responses were seen in regions 160-218 and 743-854. Most participants were white British and females outnumbered males, and the authors suggested that clonal diversity may have been underestimated.

The sequencing here drew on peripheral blood, taken 28 days after the second dose of the MenACWY control vaccine. The receptor was isolated from an adult who received the MenACWY meningococcal vaccine as a control. The chain links TRBV5-8 with TRBJ1-5, and TRBD1 matches 11 of the central bases. The DNA reads as follows: TGTGCCAGCAGCCTCGGACAGGGGGCGAGACAGCCCCAGCATTTT. The resulting protein is CASSLGQGARQPQHF. The reference TRBV5-8 and TRBJ1-5 proteins fill in what lies around the CDR3, so the full variable domain reads EAGVTQSPTHLIKTRGQQATLRCSPISGHTSVYWYQQALGLGLQFLLWYDEGEERNRGNFPPRFSGRQFPNYSSELNVNALELEDSALYLCASSLGQGARQPQHFGDGTRLSIL.